Listed below are T cell receptor beta chains from one sample, sequenced in a study of T cells in Graves' hyperthyroidism and ophthalmopathy. TCRdb reprocessed the multiplex PCR reads via MiXCR and lists one record per CDR3 protein. The sample has around 350,000 distinct CDR3 sequences; about 19% are singletons. The sequenced material came from blood. Source of these receptors: a woman between 18 and 29 years old with Graves' hyperthyroidism. CDR3s include the opening cysteine and the closing phenylalanine or tryptophan. The D gene is left open where the match is weak. Clone size appears in some rows only: once, few, many, or a class for an expanded clone.

clone_size | j_call | cdr3_length | v_call | d_call | cdr3_aa | cdr3_nt
many | TRBJ2-2 | 15 | TRBV5-1 | TRBD1 | CASSPDRSDTGELFF | TGCGCCAGCAGCCCGGACAGGAGTGACACCGGGGAGCTGTTTTTT
many | TRBJ1-5 | 14 | TRBV7-8 | TRBD1 | CASSSDRLNQPQHF | TGTGCCAGCAGTTCGGACAGGTTAAATCAGCCCCAGCATTTT
many | TRBJ1-5 | 14 | TRBV6-1 | - | CAALRKGEHQPQHF | TGTGCCGCCCTACGCAAGGGGGAACATCAGCCCCAGCATTTT
few | TRBJ1-5 | 13 | TRBV5-6 | - | CASSGGTGQPQHF | TGTGCCAGCAGCGGGGGGACGGGACAGCCCCAGCATTTT
many | TRBJ1-3 | 12 | TRBV6-2/TRBV6-3 | - | CASSTAPNTIYF | TGTGCCAGCAGTACCGCTCCCAACACCATATATTTT
many | TRBJ1-2 | 11 | TRBV30 | - | CAWTTNYGYTF | TGTGCCTGGACCACTAACTATGGCTACACCTTC
- | TRBJ2-7 | 16 | TRBV6-1 | TRBD1 | CASSEPPDRGLYEQYF | TGTGCCAGCAGTGAACCACCTGACAGGGGGCTCTACGAGCAGTACTTC
many | TRBJ2-7 | 15 | TRBV20-1 | - | CSARGGGQGRYEQYF | TGCAGTGCTAGAGGTGGGGGGCAGGGGCGGTACGAGCAGTACTTC
many | TRBJ2-7 | 11 | TRBV29-1 | TRBD1 | CSAGGYYEQYF | TGCAGCGCAGGGGGTTACTACGAGCAGTACTTC
many | TRBJ1-5 | 14 | TRBV6-1 | TRBD1 | CASTSTGDGQPQHF | TGTGCCAGTACGTCGACAGGGGACGGGCAGCCCCAGCATTTT
many | TRBJ1-1 | 15 | TRBV28 | TRBD1 | CASNGATGGGTEAFF | TGTGCCAGCAATGGCGCCACAGGGGGCGGAACTGAAGCTTTCTTT
- | TRBJ2-7 | 12 | TRBV2 | TRBD1 | CASRTPQGTQYF | TGTGCCAGCAGAACTCCACAGGGGACGCAGTACTTC
many | TRBJ1-5 | 15 | TRBV12-3/TRBV12-4 | - | CASSLVGGGNQPQHF | TGTGCCAGCAGTTTGGTGGGAGGGGGCAATCAGCCCCAGCATTTT
- | TRBJ1-6 | 13 | TRBV20-1 | - | CSARTSGDSPLHF | TGCAGTGCTAGAACGTCAGGGGATTCACCCCTCCACTTT
- | TRBJ1-1 | 13 | TRBV10-1 | - | CASIGAWTAEAFF | TGCGCCAGCATAGGGGCGTGGACGGCTGAAGCTTTCTTT
many | TRBJ1-1 | 15 | TRBV20-1 | - | CSARVPERGDTEAFF | TGCAGTGCTAGAGTGCCGGAAAGGGGCGACACTGAAGCTTTCTTT
many | TRBJ2-2 | 12 | TRBV20-1 | - | CSARRPPGELFF | TGCAGTGCTAGACGACCCCCCGGGGAGCTGTTTTTT
many | TRBJ2-5 | 13 | TRBV6-1 | - | CASSEGDRRTQYF | TGTGCCAGCAGTGAGGGAGACAGGAGGACCCAGTACTTC
many | TRBJ1-2 | 12 | TRBV2 | TRBD1 | CASSVTGPAYTF | TGTGCCAGCAGTGTGACAGGGCCAGCCTACACCTTC
many | TRBJ1-2 | 14 | TRBV6-1 | - | CASSIQQGLHGYTF | TGTGCCAGCAGTATCCAACAGGGTTTGCATGGCTACACCTTC
- | TRBJ1-1 | 15 | TRBV6-1 | - | CASSPDGWPNTEAFF | TGTGCCAGCAGTCCCGACGGCTGGCCCAACACTGAAGCTTTCTTT
many | TRBJ1-1 | 15 | TRBV4-1 | TRBD1 | CASSQGRGLDTEAFF | TGCGCCAGCAGCCAAGGCAGGGGGCTTGACACTGAAGCTTTCTTT
once | TRBJ2-6 | 20 | TRBV6-2/TRBV6-3 | TRBD2 | CASTQLGGAATSPGANVLTF | TGTGCCAGCACTCAACTCGGGGGGGCGGCGACATCTCCTGGGGCCAACGTCCTGACTTTC
many | TRBJ2-5 | 15 | TRBV20-1 | - | CSAISPGREKETQYF | TGCAGTGCTATTAGTCCGGGACGCGAGAAAGAGACCCAGTACTTC
many | TRBJ2-7 | 16 | TRBV12-3/TRBV12-4 | - | CASSPGEWAFSYEQYF | TGTGCCAGCAGTCCCGGGGAGTGGGCCTTCTCCTACGAGCAGTACTTC
many | TRBJ1-5 | 15 | TRBV4-1 | - | CASSQDPEGNQPQHF | TGCGCCAGCAGCCAAGACCCGGAGGGGAATCAGCCCCAGCATTTT
many | TRBJ1-1 | 13 | TRBV12-3/TRBV12-4 | TRBD1 | CASSRDRNTEAFF | TGTGCCAGCAGTCGGGACAGGAACACTGAAGCTTTCTTT
many | TRBJ2-1 | 13 | TRBV25-1 | - | CASSEWADNEQFF | TGTGCCAGCAGTGAATGGGCAGACAATGAGCAGTTCTTC
many | TRBJ1-2 | 13 | TRBV29-1 | TRBD1 | CSAWDSAGYGYTF | TGCAGCGCCTGGGACAGCGCGGGCTATGGCTACACCTTC
many | TRBJ2-7 | 16 | TRBV5-5 | - | CASSTAGHRVRDEQYF | TGTGCCAGCAGTACCGCAGGACATCGCGTAAGGGACGAGCAGTACTTC
many | TRBJ1-1 | 15 | TRBV12-3/TRBV12-4 | - | CASRSNGRPNTEAFF | TGTGCCAGCAGATCAAACGGGCGGCCGAACACTGAAGCTTTCTTT
few | TRBJ1-1 | 16 | TRBV18 | TRBD1 | CASSPPMGQGNTEAFF | TGTGCCAGCTCACCACCAATGGGACAGGGGAACACTGAAGCTTTCTTT
many | TRBJ2-6 | 16 | TRBV5-1 | - | CASSLEVGTGANVLTF | TGCGCCAGCAGCTTGGAGGTGGGGACTGGGGCCAACGTCCTGACTTTC
- | TRBJ2-7 | 14 | TRBV28 | - | CASKSQGLSYEQYF | TGTGCCAGCAAATCACAGGGCCTCTCCTACGAGCAGTACTTC
many | TRBJ2-2 | 16 | TRBV5-1 | - | CASSEDRGTNTGELFF | TGCGCCAGCAGCGAGGACCGGGGGACCAACACCGGGGAGCTGTTTTTT
- | TRBJ2-5 | 13 | TRBV4-1 | - | CASSQGYGETQYF | TGCGCCAGCAGCCAAGGGTACGGAGAGACCCAGTACTTC
many | TRBJ1-1 | 13 | TRBV5-1 | - | CASSRLGNTEAFF | TGCGCCAGCAGCCGCCTGGGGAACACTGAAGCTTTCTTT
many | TRBJ2-7 | 14 | TRBV7-9 | - | CASSLPGTFYEQYF | TGTGCCAGCAGCTTACCCGGGACCTTCTACGAGCAGTACTTC
- | TRBJ1-2 | 14 | TRBV6-5 | - | CASSYSASNYGYTF | TGTGCCAGCAGTTACTCGGCCTCTAACTATGGCTACACCTTC
medium-sized | TRBJ2-5 | 14 | TRBV12-3/TRBV12-4 | - | CASSLPETQETQYF | TGTGCCAGCAGTTTACCAGAAACCCAAGAGACCCAGTACTTC
- | TRBJ1-2 | 15 | TRBV9 | - | CASSVGWGGDYGYTF | TGTGCCAGCAGCGTAGGGTGGGGAGGAGACTATGGCTACACCTTC
many | TRBJ2-5 | 18 | TRBV27 | - | CASSSLLLMDSLQETQYF | TGTGCCAGCTCCTCTCTTCTCCTTATGGACAGCCTCCAAGAGACCCAGTACTTC
few | TRBJ1-1 | 15 | TRBV3-1 | - | CASSQDFRASSEAFF | TGTGCCAGCAGCCAAGATTTCCGGGCCTCCTCTGAAGCTTTCTTT
many | TRBJ1-1 | 16 | TRBV15 | TRBD1 | CATSRRTGTTYTEAFF | TGTGCCACCAGCAGGAGGACAGGTACTACGTACACTGAAGCTTTCTTT
many | TRBJ1-1 | 13 | TRBV29-1 | - | CSASAGRGTEAFF | TGCAGCGCCAGCGCAGGGCGTGGCACTGAAGCTTTCTTT
many | TRBJ2-5 | 13 | TRBV12-3/TRBV12-4 | - | CASRTRVGETQYF | TGTGCCAGCAGGACCAGGGTAGGGGAGACCCAGTACTTC
many | TRBJ2-2 | 17 | TRBV5-1 | TRBD2 | CASSWTGLALNTGELFF | TGCGCCAGCAGCTGGACCGGACTAGCACTGAACACCGGGGAGCTGTTTTTT
few | TRBJ2-5 | 15 | TRBV5-1 | - | CASSLWGGNQETQYF | TGCGCCAGCAGCCTTTGGGGGGGCAACCAAGAGACCCAGTACTTC
many | TRBJ1-5 | 15 | TRBV9 | - | CASSRGSGGNQPQHF | TGTGCCAGCAGCAGAGGGTCAGGGGGCAATCAGCCCCAGCATTTT
many | TRBJ2-7 | 17 | TRBV28 | TRBD1 | CASSEVQGARGTHEQYF | TGTGCCAGCAGTGAAGTACAGGGGGCGCGTGGGACCCACGAGCAGTACTTC
- | TRBJ2-3 | 16 | TRBV12-3/TRBV12-4 | TRBD1 | CASSSYRGRLSDTQYF | TGTGCCAGCAGTTCATACAGGGGGCGCTTGTCAGATACGCAGTATTTT
few | TRBJ1-6 | 14 | TRBV28 | - | CASSLTGYPSPLHF | TGTGCCAGCAGCCTCACAGGGTACCCCTCACCCCTCCACTTT
- | TRBJ1-2 | 15 | TRBV6-1 | TRBD1 | CASIPGQGANYGYTF | TGTGCCAGCATCCCTGGACAGGGGGCTAACTATGGCTACACCTTC
- | TRBJ2-7 | 15 | TRBV24-1 | - | CATSWPRFRAYEQYF | TGTGCCACCAGCTGGCCGCGGTTCAGGGCCTACGAGCAGTACTTC
- | TRBJ1-1 | 12 | TRBV2 | TRBD1 | CASSAGGETAFF | TGTGCCAGCAGTGCAGGGGGCGAAACAGCTTTCTTT